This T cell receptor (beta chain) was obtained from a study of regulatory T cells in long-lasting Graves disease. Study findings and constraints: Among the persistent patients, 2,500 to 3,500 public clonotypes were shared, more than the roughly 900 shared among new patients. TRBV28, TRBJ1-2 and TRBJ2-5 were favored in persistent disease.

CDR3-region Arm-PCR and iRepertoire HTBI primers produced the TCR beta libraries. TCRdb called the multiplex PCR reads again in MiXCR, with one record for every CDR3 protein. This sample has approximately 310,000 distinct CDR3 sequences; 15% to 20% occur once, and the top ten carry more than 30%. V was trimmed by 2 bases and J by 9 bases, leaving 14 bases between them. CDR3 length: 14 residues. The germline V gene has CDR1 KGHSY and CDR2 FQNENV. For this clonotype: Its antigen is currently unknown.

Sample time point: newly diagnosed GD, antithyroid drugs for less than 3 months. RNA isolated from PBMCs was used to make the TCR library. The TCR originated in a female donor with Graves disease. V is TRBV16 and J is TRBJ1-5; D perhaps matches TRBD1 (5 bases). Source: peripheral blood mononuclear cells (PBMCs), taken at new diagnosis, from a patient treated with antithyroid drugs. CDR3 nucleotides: TGTGCCAGCAGCCAAGTAGGGGCCCAAGGGCCCCAGCATTTT. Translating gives CASSQVGAQGPQHF.